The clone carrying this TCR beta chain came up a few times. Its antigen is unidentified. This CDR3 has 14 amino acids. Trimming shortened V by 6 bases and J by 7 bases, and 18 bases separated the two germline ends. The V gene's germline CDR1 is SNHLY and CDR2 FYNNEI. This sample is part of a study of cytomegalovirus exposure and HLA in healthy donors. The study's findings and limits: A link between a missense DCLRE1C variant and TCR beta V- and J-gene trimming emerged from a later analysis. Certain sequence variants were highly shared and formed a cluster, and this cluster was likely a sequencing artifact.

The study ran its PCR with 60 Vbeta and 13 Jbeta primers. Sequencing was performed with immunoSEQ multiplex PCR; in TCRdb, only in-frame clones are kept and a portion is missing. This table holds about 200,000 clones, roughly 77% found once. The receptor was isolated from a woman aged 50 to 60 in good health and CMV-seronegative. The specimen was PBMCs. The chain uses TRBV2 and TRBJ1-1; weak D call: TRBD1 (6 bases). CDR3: CASSSEQGLSEAFF. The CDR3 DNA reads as TGTGCCAGCAGCTCCGAACAGGGTTTAAGTGAAGCTTTCTTT.